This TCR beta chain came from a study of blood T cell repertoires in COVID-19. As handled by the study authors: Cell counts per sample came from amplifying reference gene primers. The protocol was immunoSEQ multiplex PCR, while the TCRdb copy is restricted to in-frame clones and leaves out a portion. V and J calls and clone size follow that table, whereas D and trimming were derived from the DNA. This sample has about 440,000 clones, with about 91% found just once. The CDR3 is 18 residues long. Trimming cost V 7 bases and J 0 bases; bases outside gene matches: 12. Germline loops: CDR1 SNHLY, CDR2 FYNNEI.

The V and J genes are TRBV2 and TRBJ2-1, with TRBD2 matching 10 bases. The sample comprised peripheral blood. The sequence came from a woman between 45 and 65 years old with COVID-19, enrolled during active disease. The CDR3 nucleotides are TGTGCCAGCAAAGGAGGACTAGCGGCACCGAGCTCCTACAATGAGCAGTTCTTC. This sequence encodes CASKGGLAAPSSYNEQFF.